The clone carrying this T cell receptor (beta chain) was observed at least ten times. The antigen is unknown. Specified time point: persistent/refractory GD, antithyroid drugs over 5 years with positive TRAb. PBMC RNA was the source of the TCR library. The entry originates in a study of regulatory T cells in long-lasting Graves disease. Points from the study as a whole: Reduced TCR diversity was observed in persistent Graves' patients versus newly diagnosed patients. The work looked only at peripheral blood and did not look at thyroid tissue. Patients with persistent disease showed a bias toward TRBV28, TRBJ1-2 and TRBJ2-5.

Germline V gene data show CDR1 as SNHLY and CDR2 as FYNNEI. CDR3 length equals 13 residues. The V gene end was trimmed by 7 bases and the J gene end by 2 bases; junction bases not matched to a gene: 1. CDR3-region Arm-PCR and iRepertoire HTBI primers produced the TCR beta libraries. MiXCR, run by TCRdb on the multiplex PCR reads, gives a single entry per CDR3 protein. The sample lists about 470,000 distinct CDR3 sequences, around 21% occurring once. The source was peripheral blood mononuclear cells (PBMCs), collected when the disease was refractory, from a patient treated with antithyroid drugs. The source of this sequence is a female donor with Graves disease. The chain links TRBV2 to TRBJ2-7; 11 bases are a match to TRBD2. DNA of the CDR3: TGTGCCAGCAAGGGACTAGCGGCCTACGAGCAGTACTTC. Translating gives CASKGLAAYEQYF.